The 23 T cell receptor beta chains below come from one sample, sequenced in a study of blood T cell repertoires in COVID-19. Repertoires were generated with immunoSEQ multiplex PCR, while TCRdb's copy carries only in-frame clones and drops some. The data show fewer than 300,000 clones, roughly 85% seen once. Sequencing was carried out using peripheral blood. Receptor source: a woman between 65 and 79 years old with active or convalescent COVID-19.

The chain joins TRBV2 to TRBJ2-3, with a possible D match to TRBD2 (6 bases). The CDR3 runs to 13 residues. V dropped 7 bases and J dropped 2 bases, with 10 bases sitting between them. The germline V gene encodes CDR1 SNHLY and CDR2 FYNNEI. CDR3 in DNA: TGTGCCAGCATCCGGGACTCCACAGATACGCAGTATTTT. Protein: CASIRDSTDTQYF.

This clone was observed a handful of times. The chain links TRBV2 to TRBJ1-3; D is ambiguous. Germline V CDR1 and CDR2: SNHLY, FYNNEI. The CDR3 extends over 14 amino acids. V lost 6 bases, J lost 3 bases, and 12 bases lay in between. The CDR3 coding sequence is TGTGCCAGCAGGGTCCAGAGCGGTGGAAACACCATATATTTT. It codes for CASRVQSGGNTIYF.

The chain links TRBV5-1 to TRBJ2-2; D possibly corresponds to TRBD1 (6 bases). V lost 4 bases and J 4 bases, leaving 11 bases between the germline ends. This CDR3 is 14 amino acids long. The germline V gene has CDR1 SGHRS and CDR2 YFSETQ. The chain's CDR3 is CASSDGTPTGELFF. CDR3 in DNA: TGCGCCAGCAGCGACGGGACACCCACCGGGGAGCTGTTTTTT. Together with reference TRBV5-1 and TRBJ2-2, the CDR3 gives the full variable domain: KAGVTQTPRYLIKTRGQQVTLSCSPISGHRSVSWYQQTPGQGLQFLFEYFSETQRNKGNFPGRFSGRQFSNSRSEMNVSTLELGDSALYLCASSDGTPTGELFFGEGSRLTVL.

CDR3 in DNA: TGTGCCAGCAGCCAACACGGGTCTGGTTATGGCTACACCTTC. It encodes CASSQHGSGYGYTF. This chain joins TRBV3-1 (or the pseudogene TRBV3-2) and TRBJ1-2; D is unclear. With 2 bases removed from V and 5 bases from J, the gap between germline ends came to 12 bases. CDR3 length equals 14 residues. CDR1 and CDR2 (germline): LGHDT, YNNKEL (reference sequence).

The chain links TRBV28 to TRBJ1-2; 8 nucleotides agree with TRBD1. The germline gives CDR1 MDHEN, CDR2 SYDVKM. The CDR3 runs to 14 residues. The V and J ends lost 6 bases and 5 bases, in that order; junction bases with no gene match: 8. The CDR3 DNA follows: TGTGCCAGCAGGTTACAGGGGGTTGGGTATGGCTACACCTTC. Translating it yields CASRLQGVGYGYTF.

The chain employs TRBV30 and TRBJ1-2; 9 positions match TRBD1. V lost 0 bases to trimming and J lost 8 bases; unmatched junction nucleotides: 13. The CDR3 runs to 16 residues. Per germline, CDR1 GTSNPN and CDR2 SVGIG (reference sequence). CDR3 bases: TGTGCCTGGAGTGTCGGGACAGGGAAGTATACCTTGGGCTACACCTTC. Amino acid sequence: CAWSVGTGKYTLGYTF.

The chain joins TRBV4-1 to TRBJ2-1; 8 nucleotides line up with TRBD2. Germline V gene sequence: CDR1 MGHRA, CDR2 YSYEKL. There are 13 residues in the CDR3. V lost 5 bases and J lost 6; bases outside the gene matches: 3. CDR3 sequence reads: CASSVREGNEQFF. DNA of the CDR3: TGCGCCAGCAGCGTCCGGGAGGGCAATGAGCAGTTCTTC.

The genes are TRBV7-2 and TRBJ2-2; a possible D gene is TRBD1 (5 bases). This CDR3 comprises 13 residues. The germline V gene has CDR1 SGHTA and CDR2 FQGNSA. With 4 bases removed from V and 6 bases from J, the gap between germline ends came to 9 bases. CDR3: CASSWGRSGELFF. CDR3 in DNA: TGTGCCAGCAGCTGGGGCCGCTCCGGGGAGCTGTTTTTT.

This chain uses TRBV29-1 with TRBJ1-5; D perhaps matches TRBD1 (6 bases). This CDR3 has 15 residues. Trimming stripped 0 bases from V and 6 bases from J, with 15 bases between. Per germline, CDR1 SQVTM and CDR2 ANQGSEA. CDR3: CSVEETGQPSQPQHF. CDR3 in DNA: TGCAGCGTTGAAGAGACGGGACAACCTAGTCAGCCCCAGCATTTT.

This chain joins TRBV5-4 and TRBJ2-3; D perhaps matches TRBD1 (6 bases). This CDR3 region has 14 residues. V was cut by 4 bases and J by 6 bases, with 15 bases left in between. The germline gives CDR1 SGHNT, CDR2 YYREEE (reference sequence). The chain's CDR3 is CASSTQGAVDTQYF. Written as DNA, the CDR3 is TGTGCCAGCAGCACACAGGGAGCCGTGGATACGCAGTATTTT.

This rearrangement joins TRBV6-6 to TRBJ2-3, with D possibly matching TRBD2 (6 bases). Germline V lookup: CDR1 MNHNY, CDR2 SVGAGI (reference sequence). This CDR3 comprises 16 residues. V gave up 4 bases and J gave up 3 bases, with 17 bases separating them. This CDR3 reads CASSFLNLRGTDTQYF. In DNA form, the CDR3 reads TGTGCCAGCAGTTTCCTGAACCTCCGGGGGACAGATACGCAGTATTTT.

This clone was recorded a few times. The chain links TRBV19 to TRBJ1-3; D gene uncertain. This CDR3 is 15 amino acids long. Per germline, CDR1 LNHDA and CDR2 SQIVND (reference sequence). V was clipped by 7 bases and J by 0 bases, with 13 bases between them. CDR3 sequence (DNA): TGTGCCAGTACCGCGGACGGGAGCTCTGGAAACACCATATATTTT. It specifies CASTADGSSGNTIYF.

A word on this clone: In the same sample, other DNA sequences code for this CDR3. This rearrangement joins TRBV18 to TRBJ2-7; 8 bases map to TRBD1. The CDR3 is 14 residues long. Germline V gene sequence: CDR1 KGHSH, CDR2 LQKENI. V gave up 2 bases and J gave up 2 bases; unmatched junction bases: 2. Here the CDR3 reads CASSPGTGTYEQYF. CDR3 DNA sequence: TGTGCCAGCTCACCAGGGACAGGCACCTACGAGCAGTACTTC.

The rearrangement uses TRBV29-1 and TRBJ2-5, with D maybe TRBD2 (5 bases). The germline V gene encodes CDR1 SQVTM and CDR2 ANQGSEA. The CDR3 loop spans 12 amino acids. Trimming left V 4 bases short and J 0 bases short, with 6 bases between. The CDR3 protein is CSVGGNQETQYF. DNA of the CDR3: TGCAGCGTTGGAGGGAACCAAGAGACCCAGTACTTC.

The V gene is TRBV10-3, the J gene TRBJ2-5, with D perhaps TRBD1 (5 bases). This CDR3 spans 13 amino acids. Trimming removed 6 bases at V and 3 bases at J, with 11 bases between. Germline CDR1 ENHRY, CDR2 SYGVKD. In DNA, the CDR3 is TGTGCCATCAGACGACAGCCCGAAGAGACCCAGTACTTC. Its protein product is CAIRRQPEETQYF.

This clone has more than one count but fewer than ten. This rearrangement joins TRBV10-3 to TRBJ2-7; TRBD1 agrees at 12 bases. CDR1 and CDR2 (germline): ENHRY, SYGVKD. This CDR3 has 14 residues. Written as DNA, the CDR3 is TGTGCTCGCGGGACAGGGGGCACTCGTTACGAGCAGTACTTC. Protein product: CARGTGGTRYEQYF.

V and J are TRBV5-1 and TRBJ1-1; TRBD1 might be the D (5 bases). CDR1 and CDR2 from the germline V gene are SGHRS and YFSETQ. V dropped 4 bases and J dropped 0 bases, with 10 bases sitting between them. CDR3 length: 14 amino acids. The CDR3 region is CASSVQAMNTEAFF. The CDR3 DNA reads as TGCGCCAGCAGCGTACAGGCTATGAACACTGAAGCTTTCTTT.

This clone occurred a few times. This rearrangement joins TRBV7-3 to TRBJ2-7; 7 nucleotides agree with TRBD2. The CDR3 extends over 13 amino acids. Germline CDR1 is SGHTA and CDR2 is FQGTGA. V was clipped by 2 bases and J by 4 bases; unmatched bases: 2. CDR3 DNA: TGTGCCAGCAGCTTACAGGGAGGGTACGAGCAGTACTTC. Translated: CASSLQGGYEQYF.

This chain joins TRBV28 and TRBJ2-1; 9 bases are shared with TRBD2. The CDR3 spans 15 residues. J was trimmed by 3 bases and V by 6 bases; bases with no gene match: 6. Germline CDR1 and CDR2: MDHEN and SYDVKM. The CDR3 coding sequence is TGTGCCAGCAGATCTAGCGGGGCCCACTACAATGAGCAGTTCTTC. The encoded protein is CASRSSGAHYNEQFF.

The chain carries TRBV2 and TRBJ2-2, with 9 bases lining up with TRBD2. From germline, CDR1 is SNHLY and CDR2 FYNNEI. After removal of 6 bases from V and 3 bases from J, the junction contained 14 bases not matched to a gene. This CDR3 has 18 residues. The CDR3: CASRPLGGREGYTGELFF. In DNA, the CDR3 is TGTGCCAGCAGGCCCCTTGGTGGGCGGGAGGGATACACCGGGGAGCTGTTTTTT.

The chain joins TRBV9 to TRBJ2-5; 11 positions agree with TRBD2. V lost 0 bases, J lost 5 bases, and 6 bases stayed unmatched. The V gene's germline CDR1 is SGDLS and CDR2 YYNGEE. CDR3 size: 16 residues. CDR3 DNA: TGTGCCAGCAGCGTAGTCGGTAGCGGGAGGGTGGAGACCCAGTACTTC. It encodes CASSVVGSGRVETQYF.

The genes are TRBV28 and TRBJ2-7; 11 positions agree with TRBD2. The CDR3 has 14 residues. V trimming: 6 bases; J trimming: 2 bases; junction bases outside the gene matches: 3. Germline V gives CDR1 MDHEN, CDR2 SYDVKM. CDR3 DNA sequence: TGTGCCAGCAGGTTAGCGGGAGGGCCCTACGAGCAGTACTTC. Translated: CASRLAGGPYEQYF. Together with reference TRBV28 and TRBJ2-7, the CDR3 gives the full variable domain: DVKVTQSSRYLVKRTGEKVFLECVQDMDHENMFWYRQDPGLGLRLIYFSYDVKMKEKGDIPEGYSVSREKKERFSLILESASTNQTSMYLCASRLAGGPYEQYFGPGTRLTVT.

V is TRBV18 and J is TRBJ1-3; maybe TRBD1 (6 bases). From germline, CDR1 is KGHSH and CDR2 LQKENI. CDR3 length: 15 amino acids. Trimming removed 3 bases from V and 4 bases from J, with 13 bases in between. Here the CDR3 DNA reads TGTGCCAGCTCACCCCTGGGGACATCCGGAAACACCATATATTTT. Its translation: CASSPLGTSGNTIYF.